This TCR beta chain was captured by sequencing in a study of long-term antiretroviral therapy in people with HIV. Study information: In the earliest collections, sampling predates the 2015 immediate-ART recommendation by about a decade.

Among participants with HIV, every one received treatment in the United States. Germline V gene sequence: CDR1 LNHNV, CDR2 YYDKDF (reference sequence). V lost 1 base to trimming and J lost 3 bases, with 15 bases between them. CDR3 length equals 17 residues. Survey level was the resolution at which the v3.0 immunoSEQ assay ran. The method was immunoSEQ multiplex PCR; TCRdb's version includes in-frame clones alone and lacks a portion of them. In the table there are about 23,000 clones, around 80% of which are singletons. The sequenced sample was unsorted PBMCs, obtained 1.5 years after starting antiretroviral therapy. J is TRBJ2-2 and V is TRBV15; TRBD1 might be the D (6 bases). This clonotype was sampled from a man aged 30 to 45 with HIV. The CDR3 DNA is TGTGCCACCAGCAGAGCTTTACCGGGACATGACACCGGGGAGCTGTTTTTT. Translation gives CATSRALPGHDTGELFF.